The 19 T cell receptor beta chains below come from one sample, sequenced in a study of blood T cell repertoires in COVID-19. The method was immunoSEQ multiplex PCR; TCRdb's version includes in-frame clones alone and lacks a portion of them. This sample has 25,000 to 35,000 clones, with about 85% found just once. The sequencing sample was made of peripheral blood. These receptors were collected from a human donor in a cohort sampled during active COVID-19.

This clone was found once. The chain uses TRBV5-6 and TRBJ1-2, with a possible D match to TRBD1 (5 bases). From germline, CDR1 is SGHDT and CDR2 YYEEEE. The V and J ends lost 3 bases and 0 bases respectively, with 15 bases between them. The CDR3 length is 16 residues. The CDR3 nucleotides read TGTGCCAGCAGCTCCCTGGACATGTTAGCTAACTATGGCTACACCTTC. Protein: CASSSLDMLANYGYTF.

By sample fraction, this clone is medium-sized. The chain has TRBV18 and TRBJ2-4; 8 bases are shared with TRBD1. Per germline, CDR1 KGHSH and CDR2 LQKENI. The CDR3 sequence is 13 residues long. The ends lost 4 bases at V and 8 bases at J; junction bases unmatched: 4. For the CDR3, the DNA is TGTGCCAGCTCACGGACAGGGTGGGACATTCAGTACTTC. It specifies CASSRTGWDIQYF.

V usage is TRBV28 and J usage is TRBJ1-5; perhaps TRBD1 as D (5 bases). V shed 6 bases and J shed 3 bases, with 15 bases lying between them. From germline, CDR1 is MDHEN and CDR2 SYDVKM. This CDR3 has 15 residues. CDR3 in amino acids: CASRVEDNFNQPQHF. DNA of the CDR3: TGTGCCAGCAGAGTTGAGGACAACTTCAATCAGCCCCAGCATTTT. Together with reference TRBV28 and TRBJ1-5, the CDR3 gives the full variable domain: DVKVTQSSRYLVKRTGEKVFLECVQDMDHENMFWYRQDPGLGLRLIYFSYDVKMKEKGDIPEGYSVSREKKERFSLILESASTNQTSMYLCASRVEDNFNQPQHFGDGTRLSIL.

This clone has just one count. The CDR3 sequence: CASRDRDTEAFF. CDR3 bases: TGTGCCAGCAGGGACAGGGACACTGAAGCTTTCTTT. This chain links TRBV19 with TRBJ1-1; 9 bases map to TRBD1. The CDR3 sequence is 12 residues long. CDR1 LNHDA and CDR2 SQIVND come from the germline V gene (reference sequence). The J segment lost 3 bases and the V segment lost 9 bases, leaving 2 bases of the junction unmatched. The variable domain in full, with the rest retrieved from reference TRBV19 and TRBJ1-1, is DGGITQSPKYLFRKEGQNVTLSCEQNLNHDAMYWYRQDPGQGLRLIYYSQIVNDFQKGDIAEGYSVSREKKESFPLTVTSAQKNPTAFYLCASRDRDTEAFFGQGTRLTVV.

This chain joins TRBV9 and TRBJ1-3; maybe TRBD1 (5 bases). Trimming took off 0 bases at V and 2 bases at J, with 6 bases between the two ends. Germline CDR1 reads SGDLS; CDR2 reads YYNGEE. The CDR3 runs to 14 residues. The CDR3 DNA reads TGTGCCAGCAGCGTAGCGACAGCTGGAAACACCATATATTTT. This translates into CASSVATAGNTIYF.

The chain recombines TRBV7-2 with TRBJ1-2; D is ambiguous. The CDR3 is 14 residues long. The germline V gene encodes CDR1 SGHTA and CDR2 FQGNSA. V lost 2 bases and J lost 6, with 13 bases in between. The CDR3 reads CASSLREEDNGYTF. CDR3 in DNA: TGTGCCAGCAGCTTACGGGAGGAAGACAATGGCTACACCTTC.

This chain uses TRBV30 with TRBJ1-4; D possibly corresponds to TRBD1 (6 bases). Germline V gives CDR1 GTSNPN, CDR2 SVGIG (reference sequence). This CDR3 has 14 residues. Between the trimmed V and J ends, which lost 4 bases and 5 bases, there was a span of 14 bases. The CDR3 bases are TGTGCCTGGACCCTGACAGGATTAAATGAAAAACTGTTTTTT. This translates into CAWTLTGLNEKLFF.

The rearrangement links TRBV24-1 to TRBJ2-1; possible D gene TRBD2, 5 bases. Germline V gene data show CDR1 as KGHDR and CDR2 as SFDVKD. The CDR3 has 16 amino acids. The V and J ends lost 4 bases and 2 bases respectively, with 14 bases between them. The CDR3 protein is CATSDQRGNTYNEQFF. The CDR3 DNA follows: TGTGCCACCAGTGACCAACGAGGGAACACCTACAATGAGCAGTTCTTC.

This clone was seen once. The chain combines TRBV4-2 with TRBJ2-5; 10 bases line up with TRBD2. This CDR3 has 17 amino acids. CDR1 is LGHNA and CDR2 is YNFKEQ in the germline V gene. V gave up 1 base and J gave up 5 bases; unmatched junction bases: 10. CDR3 region: CASSQGRGAGGLETQYF. For the CDR3, the DNA is TGTGCCAGCAGCCAAGGGCGGGGAGCGGGGGGGCTCGAGACCCAGTACTTC.

The V and J genes are TRBV9 and TRBJ2-1; TRBD2 agrees at 12 bases. Germline V lookup: CDR1 SGDLS, CDR2 YYNGEE. This CDR3 spans 16 amino acids. J lost 7 bases, V lost 0 bases, and 5 bases had no gene match. The CDR3 loop is CASSVAGTSGPNEQFF. In DNA form, the CDR3 reads TGTGCCAGCAGCGTAGCTGGGACTAGCGGGCCGAATGAGCAGTTCTTC.

The sample holds one count of this clone. The rearrangement joins TRBV2 to TRBJ1-2, with 7 nucleotides matching TRBD1. The V gene's germline CDR1 is SNHLY and CDR2 FYNNEI. J lost 7 bases, V lost 4 bases, and 9 bases had no gene match. The CDR3 covers 14 residues. CDR3 DNA sequence: TGTGCCAGCAGTGGAGGGGAAGGGGACAGTGGCTACACCTTC. It specifies CASSGGEGDSGYTF.

The rearrangement joins TRBV20-1 to TRBJ2-7, with D perhaps matching TRBD1 (5 bases). The CDR3 sequence is 11 residues long. With 5 bases removed from V and 3 bases from J, the gap between germline ends came to 8 bases. The V gene's germline CDR1 is DFQATT and CDR2 SNEGSKA (reference sequence). The CDR3 DNA follows: TGCAGTGCTCCTGACAGCTACGAGCAGTACTTC. Protein product: CSAPDSYEQYF.

V is TRBV6-2 or TRBV6-3 and J is TRBJ1-5; D is undetermined. V lost 4 bases, J lost 7 bases, and 14 bases lay in between. The germline gives CDR1 MNHEY, CDR2 SVGEGT. The length of the CDR3 is 14 residues. The CDR3 reads CASSSGISEQPQHF. In nucleotides, the CDR3 is TGTGCCAGCAGTTCCGGGATTTCGGAACAGCCCCAGCATTTT.

This sequence joins TRBV2 and TRBJ1-4; 9 positions match TRBD1. Germline V gene data show CDR1 as SNHLY and CDR2 as FYNNEI. The V gene end was trimmed by 5 bases and the J gene end by 7 bases; junction bases not matched to a gene: 5. The CDR3 contains 14 residues. DNA of the CDR3: TGTGCCAGCAGTCAACAGGGGGCCCGTGAAAAACTGTTTTTT. Its protein is CASSQQGAREKLFF.

J is TRBJ2-2 and V is TRBV24-1; the match to TRBD2 covers 7 bases. V shed 10 bases, J shed 5 bases, and the junction held 9 bases outside the gene matches. CDR3 length equals 14 residues. The germline gives CDR1 KGHDR, CDR2 SFDVKD. The CDR3 is CATRGEGETGELFF. The CDR3 DNA sequence: TGTGCCACTCGAGGGGAGGGCGAGACCGGGGAGCTGTTTTTT.

The V and J genes are TRBV7-3 and TRBJ2-3, with D hard to call. V dropped 3 bases and J dropped 0 bases, with 7 bases sitting between them. CDR1 is SGHTA and CDR2 is FQGTGA in the germline V gene. CDR3 length: 14 amino acids. CDR3 coding DNA: TGTGCCAGCAGCTTGGCTTACAGCACAGATACGCAGTATTTT. Encoded protein: CASSLAYSTDTQYF.

The CDR3 DNA follows: TGCGCCAGCAGCCAAGATATTAGCGGGGATTTTTGGTACGAGCAGTACTTC. Translation gives CASSQDISGDFWYEQYF. J is TRBJ2-7 and V is TRBV4-3, with 8 positions matching TRBD2. The CDR3 spans 17 residues. Germline CDR1 and CDR2: LGHNA and YSLEER. The V gene end was trimmed by 0 bases and the J gene end by 4 bases; junction bases not matched to a gene: 11.

This clone has just one count. This chain joins TRBV14 and TRBJ2-6; D possibly corresponds to TRBD2 (5 bases). Germline V gene data show CDR1 as SGHDN and CDR2 as FVKESK. The ends were cut back, 0 bases at V and 0 bases at J, with 6 bases in the middle. This CDR3 comprises 16 residues. CDR3 nucleotides: TGTGCCAGCAGCCAAGAACGGGGCTCTGGGGCCAACGTCCTGACTTTC. Its protein is CASSQERGSGANVLTF.

The chain couples TRBV7-9 to TRBJ1-1; 10 nucleotides line up with TRBD1. Germline V CDR1 and CDR2: SEHNR, FQNEAQ (reference sequence). V lost 8 bases, J lost 5 bases, and 14 bases stayed unmatched. The length of the CDR3 is 16 residues. DNA for the CDR3: TGTGCCAGCTCTAATGGGGGACAGGGGATTGGGACTGAAGCTTTCTTT. It is translated as CASSNGGQGIGTEAFF.